These 2 T cell receptor beta chains were sequenced from one sample in a study of OX40 agonist ivuxolimab in advanced cancers. Repertoires were generated with immunoSEQ multiplex PCR, while TCRdb's copy carries only in-frame clones and drops some. Here the sample spans about 94,000 clones, roughly 91% being singletons. The sequencing used CD4+ or CD8+ T cells sorted from blood, collected in a trial of the OX40 agonist ivuxolimab. Receptors were obtained from an adult with an advanced solid tumor such as melanoma, head and neck, liver or kidney cancer.

The rearrangement links TRBV19 to TRBJ1-1; D is possibly TRBD1 (6 bases). V lost 4 bases and J lost 0, with 12 bases in between. Germline V CDR1 and CDR2: LNHDA, SQIVND (reference sequence). This CDR3 is built from 15 residues. The CDR3 spells CASSTGQIMNTEAFF. The CDR3 bases are TGTGCCAGTAGTACAGGACAGATCATGAACACTGAAGCTTTCTTT.

The J gene is TRBJ1-1, the V gene TRBV6-1; 7 positions match TRBD1. CDR1 and CDR2 (germline): MNHNS, SASEGT. Germline trimming cut 3 bases from V and 5 bases from J; bases unmatched to any gene: 9. The CDR3 is made up of 15 amino acids. Written as DNA, the CDR3 is TGTGCCAGCAGTGAGGGAGGGTACAGGGGAACTGAAGCTTTCTTT. This encodes CASSEGGYRGTEAFF.